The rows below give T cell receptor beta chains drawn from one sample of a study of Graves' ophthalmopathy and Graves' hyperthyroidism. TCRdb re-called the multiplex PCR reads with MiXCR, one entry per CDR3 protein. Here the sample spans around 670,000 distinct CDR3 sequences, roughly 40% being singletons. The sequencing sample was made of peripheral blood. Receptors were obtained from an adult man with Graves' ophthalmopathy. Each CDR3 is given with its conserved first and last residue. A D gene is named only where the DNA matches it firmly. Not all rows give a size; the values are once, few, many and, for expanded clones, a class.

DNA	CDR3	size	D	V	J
TGCAGCTCGGACAGGGGCACAGATACGCAGTATTTT	CSSDRGTDTQYF	few	TRBD1	TRBV29-1	TRBJ2-3
TGCGCCAGCAGCTCAACGGGACTACTCTACGAGCAGTACTTC	CASSSTGLLYEQYF	.	TRBD2	TRBV5-1	TRBJ2-7
TGCGCCAGCAGCCCATCCGACAGAAGGGTCCACGAGCAGTACTTC	CASSPSDRRVHEQYF	.	.	TRBV2	TRBJ2-7
TGCGCCAGCAGCCAAGTTTCCGGACAGGGGGAGACCCAGTACTTC	CASSQVSGQGETQYF	few	TRBD1	TRBV4-3	TRBJ2-5
TGTGCCAGCAGCCTCACCTGGGGACGGAGCTCTGGGGCCAACGTCCTGACTTTC	CASSLTWGRSSGANVLTF	.	.	TRBV7-9	TRBJ2-6
TGTGCCAGCAGAAGCGGGACAGTAAATCAGCCCCAGCATTTT	CASRSGTVNQPQHF	.	TRBD1	TRBV10-3	TRBJ1-5
TGTGCCAGCAGTGATTCTAGCGCTCTCTCCTACGAGCAGTACTTC	CASSDSSALSYEQYF	few	.	TRBV28	TRBJ2-7
TGCAGCGTTACAGGGGGGTTCTATGGCTACACCTTC	CSVTGGFYGYTF	.	TRBD1	TRBV29-1	TRBJ1-2
TGTGCCAGCAGTGAAAACGGATTGCAAGAGACCCAGTACTTC	CASSENGLQETQYF	.	.	TRBV2	TRBJ2-5
TGTGCCAGCTCCTCCTATCACGAGCAGTACTTC	CASSSYHEQYF	.	.	TRBV6-5	TRBJ2-7
TGTGCCAGCAATCTGGGGGAGGAGGGGACCCAGTACTTC	CASNLGEEGTQYF	once	.	TRBV2	TRBJ2-5
TGTGCCAGCAGCTTTGACCTCCGCGGCGTCCTGACTTTC	CASSFDLRGVLTF	.	.	TRBV7-2	TRBJ2-6
TGTGCCAGCAGCTTGAGGCCAAACCAAGAGACCCAGTACTTC	CASSLRPNQETQYF	few	.	TRBV5-8	TRBJ2-5
TGTGCCAGCAGCTTGGGGGGACTCGGTACTTTCTTT	CASSLGGLGTFF	many	.	TRBV7-2	TRBJ1-1
TGCGCCAGCAGCACCGCCGGGACAGGGTATGGCTACACCTTC	CASSTAGTGYGYTF	few	TRBD1	TRBV5-1	TRBJ1-2
TGTGCCAGCAGTGCCGGGACGGTCACCGGGGAGCTGTTTTTT	CASSAGTVTGELFF	.	.	TRBV25-1	TRBJ2-2
TGTGCCACCAGTAAACCGGGACAGGGGCTAAATCAGCCCCAGCATTTT	CATSKPGQGLNQPQHF	.	TRBD1	TRBV24-1	TRBJ1-5
TGCAGCGTTGAAACCCGACAGGGGGCGGGCACCGGGGAGCTGTTTTTT	CSVETRQGAGTGELFF	few	TRBD1	TRBV29-1	TRBJ2-2
TGCAGTGCTAGAGATCAGGGGCGCGGCGACACTGAAGCTTTCTTT	CSARDQGRGDTEAFF	many	.	TRBV20-1	TRBJ1-1
TGCAGTGCCCCGACCCGGTTGGGCAATCAGCCCCAGCATTTT	CSAPTRLGNQPQHF	few	.	TRBV20-1	TRBJ1-5
TGTGCCAGCAGCGCCTGGGGGCCCAAAGAGACCCAGTACTTC	CASSAWGPKETQYF	many	.	TRBV7-8	TRBJ2-5
TGCAGTGCTAGCGGGGCAGGGGGGACAGAGACCCAGTACTTC	CSASGAGGTETQYF	few	.	TRBV20-1	TRBJ2-5
TGCGCCAGCAGTGAGTCCAGGGATTACGAGCAGTACTTC	CASSESRDYEQYF	.	.	TRBV10-2	TRBJ2-7
TGTGCCAGCAGCTTGGCAGGGAAGGCTGAAGCTTTCTTT	CASSLAGKAEAFF	many	.	TRBV7-9	TRBJ1-1
TGCAGTGCTACGGCCGCGAACTCCTACGAGCAGTACTTC	CSATAANSYEQYF	many	.	TRBV20-1	TRBJ2-7
TGTGCCAGCAGCGTTCGACAGGGTGGTTCACCCCTCCACTTT	CASSVRQGGSPLHF	many	TRBD1	TRBV7-9	TRBJ1-6
TGCGCCAGCAGCCAAGCCGAGAACACTGAAGCTTTCTTT	CASSQAENTEAFF	.	.	TRBV5-1	TRBJ1-1
TGTGCCAGCGTATCGGGTTTACTGGGCTATGGCTACACCTTC	CASVSGLLGYGYTF	.	.	TRBV6-6	TRBJ1-2
TGTGCCAGCAGCTTAGAGGTGGGAGGGGCCTACGAGCAGTACTTC	CASSLEVGGAYEQYF	few	TRBD2	TRBV7-6	TRBJ2-7
TGCAGCGGTGGACAGGGGCCCATGGGAAAACTGTTTTTT	CSGGQGPMGKLFF	.	TRBD1	TRBV29-1	TRBJ1-4
TGTGCCAGCAGCTTACAGGACAGGGGAAGGGCGTGGGGTCAGCCCCAGCATTTT	CASSLQDRGRAWGQPQHF	.	TRBD1	TRBV7-2	TRBJ1-5
TGCAGCGTTGGGGAGGGTGGCTATGGCTACACCTTC	CSVGEGGYGYTF	many	.	TRBV29-1	TRBJ1-2
TGTGCCAGCAGCCCGGGGACGGCTAGCGCTCAAGAGACCCAGTACTTC	CASSPGTASAQETQYF	.	.	TRBV9	TRBJ2-5
TGTGCCAGCAGCGTAGGCGGGACACCGGGCGAGACCCAGTACTTC	CASSVGGTPGETQYF	few	.	TRBV9	TRBJ2-5
TGTGCCAGCAGCCACCGTGACAAAACGGGAGGCTACACCTTC	CASSHRDKTGGYTF	once	.	TRBV7-2	TRBJ1-2
TGCAGTGCTAGAGCGAACAGGGGTATCGGCTACACCTTC	CSARANRGIGYTF	.	TRBD1	TRBV20-1	TRBJ1-2
TGTGCCAGCAGCTTAAACGGGCTAGCGGGAGCCACTGAGCAGTTCTTC	CASSLNGLAGATEQFF	.	TRBD2	TRBV7-2	TRBJ2-1
TGTGCCAGCAGTTCTGGGGCACATACAGGGGAGTACACTGAAGCTTTCTTT	CASSSGAHTGEYTEAFF	.	TRBD1	TRBV7-9	TRBJ1-1
TGTGCCAGCACTGAGGACGGCTATGGCTACACCTTC	CASTEDGYGYTF	.	.	TRBV10-3	TRBJ1-2
TGTGCCACCAGCAGCCCGCTCGGTGCGGGTCAGGATGGCTACACCTTC	CATSSPLGAGQDGYTF	.	.	TRBV15	TRBJ1-2
TGCAGTGCTCGCCTACAGAGGCCCCAATCCTACGAGCAGTACTTC	CSARLQRPQSYEQYF	.	.	TRBV20-1	TRBJ2-7
TGTGCCAGCAGTGGGGCAGGGTGGGAAAAACTGTTTTTT	CASSGAGWEKLFF	.	.	TRBV25-1	TRBJ1-4
TGTGCCATCAGCGCTCGGGCGGTGACATACGAGCAGTACTTC	CAISARAVTYEQYF	.	.	TRBV10-3	TRBJ2-7
TGTGCCATCAGTGATAAGGGACAGGGTTTGGTCGAGCAGTACTTC	CAISDKGQGLVEQYF	many	TRBD1	TRBV10-3	TRBJ2-7
TGTGCCAGTAGTGATAAGGGGGCTTACGAGCAGTACTTC	CASSDKGAYEQYF	few	TRBD1	TRBV19	TRBJ2-7
TGTGCCATCAGTGAGTCGAGGGCTCTTAGGTACGAGCAGTACTTC	CAISESRALRYEQYF	many	.	TRBV10-3	TRBJ2-7
TGTGCCAGCAGCTTAGCAGAGCGTAGCAATCAGCCCCAGCATTTT	CASSLAERSNQPQHF	few	.	TRBV7-8	TRBJ1-5
TGTGCCACCAGCAGAGAGCGGGGGGCGATAGGCTACGAGCAGTACTTC	CATSRERGAIGYEQYF	.	TRBD2	TRBV15	TRBJ2-7
TGTGCCAGCAGAGTCTCAGGGTCTATCGAAGCTTTCTTT	CASRVSGSIEAFF	many	.	TRBV12-3/TRBV12-4	TRBJ1-1
TGCAGTGCTAGAGGAGGACGGACTAGCGGTTTGGGCGAGCAGTACTTC	CSARGGRTSGLGEQYF	few	TRBD2	TRBV20-1	TRBJ2-7
TGTGCCAGTACGCGTGGGACAGGTCGGACCGGGGAGCTGTTTTTT	CASTRGTGRTGELFF	.	TRBD1	TRBV7-9	TRBJ2-2
TGTGCCAGCTCACCACGTAGCACAGACAATATCTATGGCTACACCTTC	CASSPRSTDNIYGYTF	.	.	TRBV6-1	TRBJ1-2
TGCGGTCCGAAGCTGGGCCGGGAGACAAAACTGTTTTTT	CGPKLGRETKLFF	.	.	TRBV20-1	TRBJ1-4
TGCAGTGCTAGAGTCCACAGGGACTACGAGCAGTACTTC	CSARVHRDYEQYF	few	.	TRBV20-1	TRBJ2-7
TGTGCCAGCAGCCCAGGAGGGTCTGAAGAGACCCAGTACTTC	CASSPGGSEETQYF	.	.	TRBV7-9	TRBJ2-5
TGTGCCAGCAGTGAAAGGGCGGGGGTCAACACCGGGGAGCTGTTTTTT	CASSERAGVNTGELFF	.	TRBD2	TRBV6-1	TRBJ2-2
TGTGCCACCGGAGGTAGGGGACGATATGGCTACACCTTC	CATGGRGRYGYTF	.	.	TRBV15	TRBJ1-2
TGTGCCAGCAGCCCAAGGGGAAGCTTGGGGATGGAGACCCAGTACTTC	CASSPRGSLGMETQYF	.	.	TRBV3-1	TRBJ2-5
TGTGCCACCAGCAGAGATTTTGCCGGGCATCAGCCCCAGCATTTT	CATSRDFAGHQPQHF	many	.	TRBV15	TRBJ1-5